The clone carrying this TCR beta chain was observed many times. Its antigen is still unknown. From approximately 20-30 mg of unsorted bulk tissue, DNA and RNA were co-extracted together. Treatment of the patients' primary liver carcinoma consisted of surgical resection. Patients were chronically HBV-infected and treatment-naive. These data originate in a study of tumor-infiltrating lymphocytes in primary liver carcinoma. Across the study: These were node-negative, non-metastatic T1-T3 tumors of roughly 4 to 11 cm. General observations from the study: Blood had a significantly lower top-250-clone fraction than tumors did (p = 0.039).

The CDR3 is made up of 13 amino acids. Trimming took off 2 bases at V and 1 base at J, with 5 bases between the two ends. Per germline, CDR1 MNHEY and CDR2 SVGEGT. With around 500 ng total RNA as template and a constant-region primer, TCR beta cDNA was made. Sequencing libraries for TCR beta derived from three nested multiplex PCR rounds that used slightly modified ARM-PCR. A C-beta reverse primer was combined with TRBV1-TRBV30 forward primers in the first two PCR rounds, and each round had roughly 9 cycles. TCRdb called the multiplex PCR reads again in MiXCR, with one record for every CDR3 protein. The data hold over 45,000 distinct CDR3 sequences, with about two thirds observed a single time.

The chain carries TRBV6-2 or TRBV6-3 and TRBJ2-5, with unresolved D. Material: liver tumor tissue from sampling region 5. Subset described: tumor region T5, tumor centre. The TCR was taken from a man aged 35-49 years with primary liver carcinoma and hepatitis B virus infection. CDR3 DNA sequence: TGTGCCAGCAGTTACGACGCCCAAGAGACCCAGTACTTC. Its protein product is CASSYDAQETQYF.